Below, 29 T cell receptor beta chains from the same sample are listed, as sequenced in a study of T cell responses to AZD1222 COVID-19 vaccine. This table comes from immunoSEQ multiplex PCR, and its TCRdb copy is limited to in-frame clones, with some not included. The data hold tens of thousands of clones, with 80% to 90% observed a single time. The material sequenced was peripheral blood, taken 28 days after the second AZD1222 dose. The receptors were gathered from an adult who received the AZD1222 COVID-19 vaccine.

J is TRBJ1-5 and V is TRBV3-1 (or the pseudogene TRBV3-2); no definite D call. V was shortened by 0 bases and J by 4 bases, with 10 bases between the two germline ends. Per germline, CDR1 LGHDT and CDR2 YNNKEL (reference sequence). The CDR3 runs 15 residues. Written as DNA, the CDR3 is TGTGCCAGCAGCCAAGATCCGATGGGGAATCAGCCCCAGCATTTT. Its translation: CASSQDPMGNQPQHF.

V and J are TRBV6-4 and TRBJ1-1, with a weak D call TRBD1 (5 bases). There are 14 residues in the CDR3. V lost 6 bases and J lost 1, with 12 bases in between. From germline, CDR1 is MRHNA and CDR2 SNTAGT. CDR3 in DNA: TGTGCCAGCAGACAAGACAGTGGGAACACTGAAGCTTTCTTT. This encodes CASRQDSGNTEAFF.

This clone was seen only once. V is TRBV27 and J is TRBJ2-1; TRBD1 matches at 9 bases. Unmatched junction bases numbered 9, after V lost 5 bases and J lost 13 bases. The germline V gene has CDR1 MNHEY and CDR2 SMNVEV (reference sequence). The CDR3 runs 13 residues. As DNA, the CDR3 is TGTGCCAGCAGTCGGACAGGGGAAACGGATCAGTTCTTC. Translating it yields CASSRTGETDQFF.

This sequence joins TRBV14 and TRBJ1-4; 10 bases are a match to TRBD1. CDR1 SGHDN and CDR2 FVKESK come from the germline V gene. J gave up 6 bases and V 0 bases, and 4 bases lay outside the gene matches. The CDR3 spans 16 residues. CDR3 DNA sequence: TGTGCCAGCAGCCAAGATTACGGGACAGGGGATGAAAAACTGTTTTTT. The encoded protein is CASSQDYGTGDEKLFF. The variable domain in full, with the rest retrieved from reference TRBV14 and TRBJ1-4, is EAGVTQFPSHSVIEKGQTVTLRCDPISGHDNLYWYRRVMGKEIKFLLHFVKESKQDESGMPNNRFLAERTGGTYSTLKVQPAELEDSGVYFCASSQDYGTGDEKLFFGSGTQLSVL.

The gene calls are TRBV19 and TRBJ2-2; D gene unclear. Germline-derived CDR1 and CDR2 are LNHDA and SQIVND (reference sequence). CDR3 length equals 13 residues. The ends were cut back, 11 bases at V and 8 bases at J, with 18 bases in the middle. Written as DNA, the CDR3 is TGTGCCTCAAGAAGTGGCCTCGGGGGGGAGCTGTTTTTT. Encoded protein: CASRSGLGGELFF.

The gene calls are TRBV18 and TRBJ1-1; D ambiguous. The germline gives CDR1 KGHSH, CDR2 LQKENI. Trimming took off 3 bases at V and 0 bases at J, with 8 bases between the two ends. CDR3 length: 14 amino acids. The CDR3 DNA is TGTGCCAGCTCACCTAAAGAAATGAACACTGAAGCTTTCTTT. This gives the protein CASSPKEMNTEAFF.

This chain uses TRBV5-1 with TRBJ2-1, with D perhaps matching TRBD2 (6 bases). The CDR3 covers 15 residues. The V end was cut by 0 bases, the J end by 5 bases, with 12 bases between. Per germline, CDR1 SGHRS and CDR2 YFSETQ. The CDR3 loop reads CASSLVGLANNEQFF. The CDR3 coding sequence is TGCGCCAGCAGCTTGGTAGGGCTAGCGAACAATGAGCAGTTCTTC.

V usage is TRBV5-8 and J usage is TRBJ1-2; D gene unclear. The germline V and J ends were trimmed by 4 bases and 2 bases, with 9 bases remaining between them. Germline assignment: CDR1 SGHTS and CDR2 YDEGEE. CDR3 length: 13 residues. The CDR3 DNA sequence: TGTGCCAGCAGCAAAGGTCCGAACTATGGCTACACCTTC. Its protein is CASSKGPNYGYTF.

The chain links TRBV4-1 to TRBJ1-2, with 8 bases that match TRBD1. The J segment lost 0 bases and the V segment lost 0 bases, leaving 6 bases of the junction unmatched. The CDR3 is 17 amino acids. CDR1 and CDR2 (germline): MGHRA, YSYEKL. This CDR3 is CASSQETGQGPNYGYTF. CDR3 in DNA: TGCGCCAGCAGCCAAGAGACAGGACAGGGACCTAACTATGGCTACACCTTC.

This clone appeared a few times. This chain connects TRBV6-5 to TRBJ2-5; D remains unclear. The length of the CDR3 is 14 residues. The V end was cut by 6 bases, the J end by 4 bases, with 15 bases between. Per the germline V gene, CDR1 is MNHEY and CDR2 is SVGAGI. CDR3: CASSSELLLETQYF. The CDR3 DNA reads as TGTGCCAGCAGCTCAGAATTGCTTTTAGAGACCCAGTACTTC.

V is TRBV5-1 and J is TRBJ2-2; D is perhaps TRBD2 (6 bases). The germline V gene has CDR1 SGHRS and CDR2 YFSETQ. Trimming cost V 1 base and J 5 bases, with 15 bases left between them. This CDR3 has 16 amino acids. Written as DNA, the CDR3 is TGCGCCAGCAGCTTGTATATCAGGGAGGTGACCGGGGAGCTGTTTTTT. Translated, it gives CASSLYIREVTGELFF.

The gene calls are TRBV7-2 and TRBJ1-3; the D is unclear. Germline values: CDR1 SGHTA, CDR2 FQGNSA. V was shortened by 5 bases and J by 0 bases, with 11 bases between the two germline ends. The CDR3 has 15 amino acids. Here the CDR3 reads CASSPSSSSGNTIYF. As DNA, the CDR3 is TGTGCCAGCAGCCCATCCTCTAGCTCTGGAAACACCATATATTTT.

V is TRBV6-5 and J is TRBJ1-2; 8 positions match TRBD1. J was trimmed by 11 bases and V by 6 bases; bases with no gene match: 14. The CDR3 length is 14 residues. The germline V gene has CDR1 MNHEY and CDR2 SVGAGI. The CDR3 DNA reads as TGTGCCAGCAGGCCGACCACCGGGACAGGCTTGTACACCTTC. Protein product: CASRPTTGTGLYTF.

The J gene is TRBJ2-7, the V gene TRBV11-3, with 7 nucleotides matching TRBD1. V lost 1 base to trimming and J lost 2 bases; unmatched junction nucleotides: 8. This CDR3 region has 16 residues. Germline V gene lookup returns CDR1 SGHNT and CDR2 YENEEA. The CDR3 nucleotides are TGTGCCAGCAGCTTAGGCCCCGGGACAGTAACCTACGAGCAGTACGTC. Protein sequence: CASSLGPGTVTYEQYV.

The rearrangement uses TRBV19 and TRBJ1-1; D is ambiguous. CDR3 length: 13 residues. Trimming left V 3 bases short and J 4 bases short, with 9 bases between. The germline CDR1 and CDR2 sequences are LNHDA and SQIVND (reference sequence). The CDR3 bases are TGTGCCAGTAGTATGTCCCGGAGCACTGAAGCTTTCTTT. Amino acids: CASSMSRSTEAFF.

The chain is built from TRBV3-1 (or the pseudogene TRBV3-2) and TRBJ2-7; D not resolved. Per the germline V gene, CDR1 is LGHDT and CDR2 is YNNKEL (reference sequence). V was pared by 0 bases and J by 3 bases, with 15 bases between. The CDR3 consists of 16 residues. CDR3 DNA sequence: TGTGCCAGCAGCCAAGATAGGACGAAGGGTGGCTACGAGCAGTACTTC. Translation: CASSQDRTKGGYEQYF.

A note on this clone: A read error may produce the germline difference seen at one junction end. The chain employs TRBV7-8 and TRBJ1-5; D not resolved. The germline V gene has CDR1 SGHVS and CDR2 FQNEAQ. CDR3 size: 14 residues. The CDR3, as DNA: TGTGTCAGCAGTTCCGCCCTGCGGAATCAGCCCCAGCATTTT. It yields the protein CVSSSALRNQPQHF.

The CDR3 reads CATTSTADRGRITEAFF. CDR3 nucleotide sequence: TGTGCCACCACCAGTACTGCGGACAGGGGGCGCATCACTGAAGCTTTCTTT. V gene TRBV24-1 combines with J gene TRBJ1-1; 11 bases fit TRBD1. In germline, CDR1 is KGHDR, CDR2 SFDVKD. J was trimmed by 4 bases and V by 8 bases; bases with no gene match: 14. The CDR3 contains 17 residues.

CDR3 nucleotide sequence: TGTGCCACCAGTGGCGGCGAAAAACTGTTTTTT. It is translated as CATSGGEKLFF. This chain connects TRBV24-1 to TRBJ1-4; D not resolved. The length of the CDR3 is 11 residues. V dropped 5 bases and J dropped 8 bases, with 5 bases sitting between them. Germline values: CDR1 KGHDR, CDR2 SFDVKD.

The rearrangement uses TRBV5-1 and TRBJ1-6; no clear D. The CDR3 spans 13 residues. Germline V lookup: CDR1 SGHRS, CDR2 YFSETQ. The germline V and J ends were trimmed by 6 bases and 7 bases, with 11 bases remaining between them. CDR3 coding DNA: TGCGCCAGCACTCCGATCGGGAATTCACCCCTCCACTTT. It translates to CASTPIGNSPLHF.

V and J are TRBV10-3 and TRBJ2-3; D unresolved. The CDR3 covers 10 residues. CDR1 and CDR2 from the germline V gene are ENHRY and SYGVKD. V gave up 10 bases and J gave up 5 bases, with 7 bases separating them. Here the CDR3 reads CASWGDTQYF. The CDR3 nucleotides are TGTGCCAGCTGGGGAGATACGCAGTATTTT.

The V and J genes are TRBV19 and TRBJ1-5; D not certain. The CDR3 spans 14 residues. The V end lost 10 bases, the J end lost 0 bases, and 13 bases lay between the germline ends. Germline V gene data show CDR1 as LNHDA and CDR2 as SQIVND (reference sequence). The CDR3 DNA is TGTGCCACCTCGAGTGACTATAGCAATCAGCCCCAGCATTTT. It yields the protein CATSSDYSNQPQHF.

The chain couples TRBV3-1 (or the pseudogene TRBV3-2) to TRBJ2-7; D perhaps matches TRBD1 (6 bases). Germline CDR1 and CDR2: LGHDT and YNNKEL (reference sequence). Trimming took 1 base from V and 5 from J, leaving 18 bases between them. This CDR3 spans 16 amino acids. The CDR3 loop reads CASSQVGHRIADEQYV. Written as DNA, the CDR3 is TGTGCCAGCAGCCAAGTGGGACACCGCATCGCGGACGAGCAGTACGTC.

There are a few counts of this clone. The chain links TRBV13 to TRBJ1-1; D not certain. V shed 0 bases and J shed 4 bases, with 6 bases lying between them. This CDR3 is 13 amino acids long. CDR1 and CDR2 (germline): PRHDT, FYEKMQ (reference sequence). The CDR3 spells CASSLGRVTEAFF. The CDR3 DNA reads TGTGCCAGCAGCTTAGGCAGAGTCACTGAAGCTTTCTTT.

The rearrangement links TRBV30 to TRBJ2-3; 10 nucleotides agree with TRBD2. V dropped 3 bases and J dropped 3; count of bases not matched to a gene: 0. The germline gives CDR1 GTSNPN, CDR2 SVGIG (reference sequence). The CDR3 extends over 13 amino acids. CDR3 sequence reads: CAWRLAGTDTQYF. In DNA, the CDR3 is TGTGCCTGGAGACTAGCGGGGACAGATACGCAGTATTTT.

This clone appeared once. The genes are TRBV19 and TRBJ2-1, with 11 nucleotides matching TRBD2. J gave up 6 bases and V 6 bases, and 10 bases lay outside the gene matches. Germline V lookup: CDR1 LNHDA, CDR2 SQIVND (reference sequence). The CDR3 has 16 residues. CDR3: CASSPIGLAGGNEQFF. Written as DNA, the CDR3 is TGTGCCAGTAGCCCCATCGGGCTAGCGGGAGGCAATGAGCAGTTCTTC.

As concerns this clone: Its ends do not fully match the called genes, so a read error is possible. The chain combines TRBV27 with TRBJ1-6, with D perhaps matching TRBD1 (5 bases). The CDR3 consists of 18 residues. Germline CDR1 MNHEY, CDR2 SMNVEV (reference sequence). The CDR3 loop is CASSLRYRTSRNGSLLHF. The CDR3 DNA reads TGTGCCAGCAGTTTACGCTACCGGACAAGTCGCAATGGGTCACTCCTCCACTTT.

This chain connects TRBV15 to TRBJ2-5; D gene ambiguous. Germline V gene sequence: CDR1 LNHNV, CDR2 YYDKDF (reference sequence). The ends were cut back, 1 base at V and 1 base at J, with 10 bases in the middle. The CDR3 spans 15 residues. The CDR3 bases are TGTGCCACCAGCAGAGCCACATCCCCCCAAGAGACCCAGTACTTC. Its protein is CATSRATSPQETQYF.

As for this clone: The junction departs from the called germline gene at one end, perhaps through a read error. The chain joins TRBV19 to TRBJ1-2; D remains unclear. CDR1 and CDR2 from the germline V gene are LNHDA and SQIVND (reference sequence). The CDR3 has 13 residues. The CDR3 coding sequence is TGTGGCAGTAACCCCGGGAATAACTATGGCTACACCTTC. As protein: CGSNPGNNYGYTF. Variable domain in full (rest from reference TRBV19 and TRBJ1-2): DGGITQSPKYLFRKEGQNVTLSCEQNLNHDAMYWYRQDPGQGLRLIYYSQIVNDFQKGDIAEGYSVSREKKESFPLTVTSAQKNPTAFYLCGSNPGNNYGYTFGSGTRLTVV.